These 20 T cell receptor beta chains originate from one sample sequenced in a study of blood T cell repertoires in COVID-19. Assay: immunoSEQ multiplex PCR; the TCRdb copy retains only in-frame clones and omits some. The profile covers some 210,000 clones, with 81% appearing a single time and 8.5% to 10% taken by the ten largest. The material sequenced was PBMCs or T cells enriched from blood (not recorded which). The receptors stem from a woman between 50 and 59 years old with acute COVID-19.

The rearrangement uses TRBV19 and TRBJ2-7; 7 bases match TRBD1. The CDR3 is 13 amino acids. J lost 6 bases, V lost 1 base, and 3 bases had no gene match. Per the germline V gene, CDR1 is LNHDA and CDR2 is SQIVND (reference sequence). The CDR3 nucleotides read TGTGCCAGTAGTATAGGAGGGGGCTCCGAGCAGTACTTC. Protein: CASSIGGGSEQYF.

The CDR3 sequence: CASGTGNGGLRNEQFF. CDR3 DNA sequence: TGTGCTAGTGGTACGGGCAACGGGGGGCTGAGAAATGAGCAGTTCTTC. The chain uses TRBV12-5 and TRBJ2-1, with D perhaps matching TRBD2 (7 bases). The CDR3 contains 16 residues. From germline, CDR1 is LGHNT and CDR2 FRNRAP. V shed 5 bases and J shed 7 bases, with 21 bases lying between them.

The table lists this clone with many counts. V gene TRBV30 combines with J gene TRBJ1-3, with 8 bases aligning to TRBD1. The CDR3 is 14 residues long. The ends lost 2 bases at V and 4 bases at J; junction bases unmatched: 4. Germline V gene sequence: CDR1 GTSNPN, CDR2 SVGIG (reference sequence). The CDR3: CAWSQGAQGNTIYF. The CDR3 DNA reads TGTGCCTGGAGTCAGGGGGCTCAAGGAAACACCATATATTTT.

The count of this clone is one. The J gene is TRBJ2-5, the V gene TRBV28; 8 bases fit TRBD2. The CDR3 loop spans 14 amino acids. From germline, CDR1 is MDHEN and CDR2 SYDVKM. The V and J ends lost 1 base and 4 bases, in that order; junction bases with no gene match: 2. The CDR3: CASSLFGGAETQYF. CDR3 coding DNA: TGTGCCAGCAGTTTATTCGGGGGGGCAGAGACCCAGTACTTC.

The chain has TRBV20-1 and TRBJ2-1, with 10 nucleotides matching TRBD2. The germline V gene has CDR1 DFQATT and CDR2 SNEGSKA (reference sequence). The CDR3 extends over 15 amino acids. J lost 6 bases, V lost 6 bases, and 11 bases had no gene match. The DNA for the CDR3 is TGCAGTGCCAGTAAGGGGCTAGCGGGAGTCAATGAGCAGTTCTTC. Protein: CSASKGLAGVNEQFF.

The count of this clone is one. The chain combines TRBV24-1 with TRBJ2-6; unclear D gene. The V and J ends lost 6 bases and 3 bases respectively, with 2 bases between them. Germline loops: CDR1 KGHDR, CDR2 SFDVKD. The CDR3 totals 12 residues. CDR3 sequence (DNA): TGTGCCACCAGTCGTGGGGCCAACGTCCTGACTTTC. Its translation is CATSRGANVLTF.

Written as DNA, the CDR3 is TGTGCCTGGCGTAGATTTCGGGAGGAAAAACTGTTTTTT. Protein product: CAWRRFREEKLFF. The chain uses TRBV30 and TRBJ1-4, with no clear D. CDR1 and CDR2 (germline): GTSNPN, SVGIG (reference sequence). The CDR3 length is 13 residues. Deletions cut 5 bases from V and 8 bases from J, with 15 bases between.

The chain couples TRBV6-5 to TRBJ1-1; 7 bases are shared with TRBD1. J was trimmed by 4 bases and V by 2 bases; bases with no gene match: 7. Germline V gene data show CDR1 as MNHEY and CDR2 as SVGAGI. The CDR3 runs 15 residues. In nucleotides, the CDR3 is TGTGCCAGCAGTTACCGCCGACAGGGAACCACTGAAGCTTTCTTT. Translated: CASSYRRQGTTEAFF.

This clone was picked up a small number of times. This chain uses TRBV12-5 with TRBJ2-7, with a weak D call TRBD1 (6 bases). With 5 bases removed from V and 1 base from J, the gap between germline ends came to 15 bases. Germline V gene lookup returns CDR1 LGHNT and CDR2 FRNRAP. The CDR3 covers 15 residues. CDR3 amino acids: CASGAQGGGSYEQYF. CDR3 coding DNA: TGTGCTAGTGGTGCACAGGGCGGTGGGTCCTACGAGCAGTACTTC.

This chain joins TRBV3-1 (or the pseudogene TRBV3-2) and TRBJ1-2; D not certain. Trimming removed 3 bases at V and 5 bases at J, with 16 bases between. The CDR3 has 15 amino acids. Germline V CDR1 and CDR2: LGHDT, YNNKEL (reference sequence). CDR3 in DNA: TGTGCCAGCAGCCACCCGTCCGGGCGCGGGTATGGCTACACCTTC. Translated: CASSHPSGRGYGYTF.

The CDR3 nucleotides are TGTGCCAGCCTCGATTTGGGACTTCGCAATCAGCCCCAGCATTTT. Translating it yields CASLDLGLRNQPQHF. The chain carries TRBV28 and TRBJ1-5, with D tentatively TRBD1 (5 bases). Trimming removed 8 bases at V and 2 bases at J, with 16 bases between. CDR1 and CDR2 from the germline V gene are MDHEN and SYDVKM. This CDR3 has 15 residues.

The J gene is TRBJ1-5, the V gene TRBV19, with D possibly matching TRBD1 (6 bases). Deletions cut 6 bases from V and 2 bases from J, with 14 bases between. Germline V lookup: CDR1 LNHDA, CDR2 SQIVND (reference sequence). The length of the CDR3 is 15 residues. For the CDR3, the DNA is TGTGCCAGTAGGCCAGGGGAATGGGGCAATCAGCCCCAGCATTTT. The encoded protein is CASRPGEWGNQPQHF. The whole variable domain, remainder taken from reference TRBV19 and TRBJ1-5, is DGGITQSPKYLFRKEGQNVTLSCEQNLNHDAMYWYRQDPGQGLRLIYYSQIVNDFQKGDIAEGYSVSREKKESFPLTVTSAQKNPTAFYLCASRPGEWGNQPQHFGDGTRLSIL.

The chain carries TRBV14 and TRBJ1-2, with D unresolved. The germline CDR1 and CDR2 sequences are SGHDN and FVKESK. The ends were cut back, 1 base at V and 4 bases at J, with 4 bases in the middle. This CDR3 is 12 amino acids long. The CDR3 DNA is TGTGCCAGCAGCCAAGCGTCCTATGGCTACACCTTC. Protein: CASSQASYGYTF.

The table lists this clone with a count of one. The chain employs TRBV10-3 and TRBJ1-2; 8 bases are shared with TRBD1. Looked up from germline, CDR1 is ENHRY and CDR2 is SYGVKD. The CDR3 runs to 13 residues. V trimming: 4 bases; J trimming: 3 bases; junction bases outside the gene matches: 1. The CDR3 reads CAISAQGDYGYTF. In nucleotides, the CDR3 is TGTGCCATCAGTGCACAGGGGGACTATGGCTACACCTTC.

The chain employs TRBV12-3 or TRBV12-4 and TRBJ2-1; the match to TRBD1 covers 11 bases. CDR3 length equals 13 residues. V shed 8 bases, J shed 6 bases, and the junction held 3 bases outside the gene matches. The CDR3 DNA follows: TGTGCCAGCGGGACAGGGGGGTTCAATGAGCAGTTCTTC. Translated: CASGTGGFNEQFF.

This chain connects TRBV6-1 to TRBJ1-5; possibly TRBD1 for D (6 bases). CDR1 is MNHNS and CDR2 is SASEGT in the germline V gene. With 1 base removed from V and 6 bases from J, the gap between germline ends came to 10 bases. The CDR3 spans 14 residues. CDR3 sequence (DNA): TGTGCCAGCAGTGAAGTTTGGGGGCCTCAGCCCCAGCATTTT. Amino acid sequence: CASSEVWGPQPQHF.

V is TRBV28 and J is TRBJ1-2; D unresolved. The CDR3 has 13 amino acids. Trimming took 5 bases from V and 8 from J, leaving 15 bases between them. The germline CDR1 and CDR2 sequences are MDHEN and SYDVKM. CDR3 residues: CASSPPKGGGYTF. CDR3 bases: TGTGCCAGCAGTCCTCCCAAGGGAGGGGGCTACACCTTC.

This clone was found once. This chain uses TRBV6-5 with TRBJ2-5; D possibly corresponds to TRBD2 (6 bases). The ends were cut back, 2 bases at V and 2 bases at J, with 6 bases in the middle. The CDR3 is 13 amino acids. CDR1 and CDR2 (germline): MNHEY, SVGAGI. The CDR3: CASSYGGQETQYF. CDR3 nucleotide sequence: TGTGCCAGCAGTTACGGAGGGCAAGAGACCCAGTACTTC.

The rearrangement links TRBV15 to TRBJ1-5; possibly TRBD1 for D (5 bases). V lost 4 bases and J 0 bases, leaving 13 bases between the germline ends. The CDR3 has 16 residues. The germline CDR1 and CDR2 sequences are LNHNV and YYDKDF (reference sequence). The CDR3 DNA is TGTGCCACCAGCACGGGGGTCACCGTTAGCAATCAGCCCCAGCATTTT. Encoded protein: CATSTGVTVSNQPQHF.

The V gene is TRBV4-2, the J gene TRBJ2-2; D is possibly TRBD1 (5 bases). The CDR3 has 18 amino acids. Germline V gene sequence: CDR1 LGHNA, CDR2 YNFKEQ. V lost 0 bases to trimming and J lost 0 bases, with 14 bases between them. The CDR3 sequence: CASSQDSPDSANTGELFF. The CDR3 DNA follows: TGTGCCAGCAGCCAAGATTCCCCCGACAGCGCGAACACCGGGGAGCTGTTTTTT.